This T cell receptor beta chain was recovered during a study of naive and memory T cell subsets. Notes on the study in general: Clonotypes here are unpaired alpha or beta chain sequences. Gini index rose across naive, CM, EM and EMRA in CD4 and CD8. Activation and differentiation may alter RNA-based TCR counts.

With regard to this clonotype: Its antigen is currently unknown.

The beta constant-region primer was an equimolar mix of two oligonucleotides covering TRBC1 and TRBC2. Ligated cDNA was amplified by four rounds of PCR with nested alpha and beta constant-region primers and SP2. A 12-nucleotide UMI and the SP2 primer were added to the cDNA 3' end by oligonucleotide ligation. TCRdb re-analysed the UMI-ligation and nested PCR reads in MiXCR, keeping a single row per CDR3 protein. The data show roughly 130,000 distinct CDR3 sequences, 30% to 45% seen once. CDR1 is SGHRS and CDR2 is YFSETQ in the germline V gene. The CDR3 is 15 amino acids. Trimming pared 4 bases from V and 0 bases from J, leaving 8 bases between.

What was sequenced was central memory CD4+ T cells from blood. The rearrangement uses TRBV5-1 and TRBJ1-6; unclear D gene. This sequence was found in a human donor in good health. This CDR3 reads CASSPRSSYNSPLHF. DNA for the CDR3: TGCGCCAGCAGCCCCCGCAGCTCCTATAATTCACCCCTCCACTTT.